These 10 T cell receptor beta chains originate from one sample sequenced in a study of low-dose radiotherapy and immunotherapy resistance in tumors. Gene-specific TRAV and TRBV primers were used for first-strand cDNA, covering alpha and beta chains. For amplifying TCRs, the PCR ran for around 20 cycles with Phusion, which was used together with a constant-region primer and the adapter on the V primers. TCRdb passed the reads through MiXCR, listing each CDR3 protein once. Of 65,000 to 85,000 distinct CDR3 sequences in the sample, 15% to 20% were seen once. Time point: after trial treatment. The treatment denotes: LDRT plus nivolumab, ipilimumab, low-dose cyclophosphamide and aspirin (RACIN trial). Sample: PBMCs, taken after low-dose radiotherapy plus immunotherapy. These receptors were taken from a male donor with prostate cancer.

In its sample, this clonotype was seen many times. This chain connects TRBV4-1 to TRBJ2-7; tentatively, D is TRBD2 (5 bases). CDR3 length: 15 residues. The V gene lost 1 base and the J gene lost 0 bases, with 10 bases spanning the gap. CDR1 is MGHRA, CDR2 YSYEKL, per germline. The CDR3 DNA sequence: TGCGCCAGCAGCCAAGGTCTAGACTACTCCTACGAGCAGTACTTC. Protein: CASSQGLDYSYEQYF.

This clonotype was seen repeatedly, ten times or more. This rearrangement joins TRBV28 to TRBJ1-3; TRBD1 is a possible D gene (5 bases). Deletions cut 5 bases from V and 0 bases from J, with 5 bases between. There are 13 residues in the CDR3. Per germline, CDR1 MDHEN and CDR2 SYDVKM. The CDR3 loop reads CASSDSSGNTIYF. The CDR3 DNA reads TGTGCCAGCAGTGACAGCTCTGGAAACACCATATATTTT.

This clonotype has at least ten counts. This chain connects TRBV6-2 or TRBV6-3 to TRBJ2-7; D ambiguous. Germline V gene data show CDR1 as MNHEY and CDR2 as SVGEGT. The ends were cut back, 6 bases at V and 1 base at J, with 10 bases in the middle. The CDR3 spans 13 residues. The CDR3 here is CASRPGGSYEQYF. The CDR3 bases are TGTGCCAGCAGACCCGGTGGGTCCTACGAGCAGTACTTC.

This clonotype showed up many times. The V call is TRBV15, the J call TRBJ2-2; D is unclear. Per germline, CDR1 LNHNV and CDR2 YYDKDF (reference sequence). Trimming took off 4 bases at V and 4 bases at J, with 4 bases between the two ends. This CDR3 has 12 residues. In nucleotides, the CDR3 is TGTGCCACCAGCACTACCACCGGGGAGCTGTTTTTT. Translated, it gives CATSTTTGELFF.

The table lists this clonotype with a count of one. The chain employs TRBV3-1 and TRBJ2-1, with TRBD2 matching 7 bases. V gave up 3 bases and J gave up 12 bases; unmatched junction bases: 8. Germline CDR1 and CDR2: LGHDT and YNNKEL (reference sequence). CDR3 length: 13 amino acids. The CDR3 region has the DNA TGTGCCAGCAGCCAGCCGACTAGCTATACGCAGTTCTTC. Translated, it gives CASSQPTSYTQFF.

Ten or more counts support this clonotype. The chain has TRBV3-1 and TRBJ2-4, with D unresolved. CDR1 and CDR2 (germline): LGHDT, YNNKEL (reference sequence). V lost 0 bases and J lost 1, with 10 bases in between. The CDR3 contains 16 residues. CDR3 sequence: CASSQERVGAKNIQYF. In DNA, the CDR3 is TGTGCCAGCAGCCAAGAAAGGGTTGGGGCCAAAAACATTCAGTACTTC.

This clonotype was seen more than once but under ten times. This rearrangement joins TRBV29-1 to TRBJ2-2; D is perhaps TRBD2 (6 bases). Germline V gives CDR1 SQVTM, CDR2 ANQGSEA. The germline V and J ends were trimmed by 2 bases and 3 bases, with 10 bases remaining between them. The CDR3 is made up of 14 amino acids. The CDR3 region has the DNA TGCAGCGTTGAACGCGGGACTCACACCGGGGAGCTGTTTTTT. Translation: CSVERGTHTGELFF.

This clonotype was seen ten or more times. The CDR3 is CASSFTSGQETQYF. The CDR3 nucleotides read TGCGCCAGCAGCTTTACTAGCGGACAAGAGACCCAGTACTTC. V is TRBV5-1 and J is TRBJ2-5; 8 nucleotides match TRBD2. Germline CDR1 is SGHRS and CDR2 is YFSETQ. V lost 2 bases, J lost 2 bases, and 2 bases stayed unmatched. The CDR3 covers 14 residues.

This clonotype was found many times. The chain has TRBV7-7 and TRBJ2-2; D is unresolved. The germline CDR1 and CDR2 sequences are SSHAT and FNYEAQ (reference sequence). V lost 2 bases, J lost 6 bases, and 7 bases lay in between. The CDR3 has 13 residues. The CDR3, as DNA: TGTGCCAGCAGCTTACCGGAAGCCGGGGAGCTGTTTTTT. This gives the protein CASSLPEAGELFF.

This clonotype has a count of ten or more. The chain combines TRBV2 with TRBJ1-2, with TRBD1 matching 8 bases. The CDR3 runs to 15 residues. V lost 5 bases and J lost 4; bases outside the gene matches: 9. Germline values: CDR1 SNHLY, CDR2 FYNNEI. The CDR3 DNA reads TGTGCCAGCAGTCGAGACGACAGGGGAGGCTATGGCTACACCTTC. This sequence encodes CASSRDDRGGYGYTF.